The entry that follows covers one T cell receptor (beta chain) sequence. Its antigen is not known. 60 Vbeta and 13 Jbeta primers were used in PCR. Assay: immunoSEQ multiplex PCR; the TCRdb copy retains only in-frame clones and omits some. The sample lists 80,000 to 100,000 clones, roughly three quarters seen once, with around 1.5% in the top ten. V trimming: 5 bases; J trimming: 3 bases; junction bases outside the gene matches: 9. This CDR3 is built from 15 residues. Per germline, CDR1 KGHSH and CDR2 LQKENI. This specimen comes from a study of cytomegalovirus exposure and HLA in healthy donors. Study-level results: There were 150 to 200 TCR beta chains listed as cytomegalovirus-associated. Productive rates of about 87% or about 30% were seen for most TCR beta V segments in an earlier analysis. A later analysis revealed that TCR association rates differed between HLA loci, peaking at DRB1 and bottoming out at HLA-C.

This rearrangement joins TRBV18 to TRBJ2-7; 8 bases match TRBD1. The source material was PBMCs. The receptor comes from a man in his forties in good health and CMV-seronegative. CDR3 DNA sequence: TGTGCCAGCTCAAAGGCCGGGACAGGACTCTACGAGCAGTACTTC. Translated: CASSKAGTGLYEQYF.